Below, 32 T cell receptor beta chains from the same sample are listed, as sequenced in a study of CD4 T cell repertoires in COVID-19. These memory T cells were uncultured and sequenced directly after ex vivo isolation. Clones were read by immunoSEQ multiplex PCR, and TCRdb kept only the in-frame ones, dropping some. The sample includes tens of thousands of clones, around 86% of them seen just once. The source was central memory CD4+ T cells from blood, collected before the COVID-19 pandemic. The receptor source for this set is a human donor who had COVID-19.

The sample holds a few counts of this clone. The chain has TRBV4-2 and TRBJ2-7, with 9 bases fitting TRBD1. The germline CDR1 and CDR2 sequences are LGHNA and YNFKEQ. This CDR3 has 15 amino acids. J lost 5 bases, V lost 2 bases, and 7 bases had no gene match. CDR3 amino acids: CASSQTGTGIDEQYF. In DNA form, the CDR3 reads TGTGCCAGCAGCCAAACCGGGACAGGGATTGACGAGCAGTACTTC.

In its sample, this clone was seen a few times. The same CDR3 is also encoded by other DNA sequences in this sample. This chain uses TRBV19 with TRBJ1-1, with D unclear. Germline loops: CDR1 LNHDA, CDR2 SQIVND (reference sequence). The CDR3 loop spans 13 amino acids. Deletions cut 1 base from V and 3 bases from J, with 6 bases between. CDR3 in amino acids: CASSIGRDTEAFF. CDR3 sequence (DNA): TGTGCCAGTAGTATAGGGCGGGACACTGAAGCTTTCTTT.

This chain links TRBV6-5 with TRBJ2-7; TRBD1 matches at 7 bases. Germline V gene lookup returns CDR1 MNHEY and CDR2 SVGAGI. The V and J ends lost 6 bases and 3 bases, in that order; junction bases with no gene match: 5. The CDR3 length is 13 residues. CDR3 sequence: CASRLGQSYEQYF. In DNA, the CDR3 is TGTGCCAGCAGATTGGGACAGAGCTACGAGCAGTACTTC.

The chain recombines TRBV6-6 with TRBJ2-5; a possible D gene is TRBD1 (6 bases). The length of the CDR3 is 15 residues. Germline CDR1 MNHNY, CDR2 SVGAGI (reference sequence). V shed 5 bases and J shed 3 bases, with 16 bases lying between them. The CDR3 DNA sequence: TGTGCCAGCAGTCACTACAGGGTGCTGGAAGAGACCCAGTACTTC. Translating gives CASSHYRVLEETQYF.

The gene calls are TRBV28 and TRBJ1-3; D gene unclear. Germline CDR1 is MDHEN and CDR2 is SYDVKM. The CDR3 is made up of 13 amino acids. Trimming took off 1 base at V and 5 bases at J, with 6 bases between the two ends. CDR3 sequence (DNA): TGTGCCAGCAGTTTATCGCAGAGAAACACCATATATTTT. This gives the protein CASSLSQRNTIYF. Combining the CDR3 with reference TRBV28 and TRBJ1-3 gives the whole variable domain DVKVTQSSRYLVKRTGEKVFLECVQDMDHENMFWYRQDPGLGLRLIYFSYDVKMKEKGDIPEGYSVSREKKERFSLILESASTNQTSMYLCASSLSQRNTIYFGEGSWLTVV.

This clone occurred a few times. V gene TRBV6-1 combines with J gene TRBJ1-5; D is uncertain. The germline gives CDR1 MNHNS, CDR2 SASEGT. The CDR3 loop spans 19 amino acids. V lost 2 bases and J 0 bases, leaving 20 bases between the germline ends. CDR3 in amino acids: CASSEFRSLGRNSNQPQHF. The CDR3 bases are TGTGCCAGCAGTGAATTCAGGTCCCTTGGGAGAAATAGCAATCAGCCCCAGCATTTT.

The chain has TRBV7-9 and TRBJ2-1, with 9 positions matching TRBD2. Trimming at V came to 7 bases and at J to 7 bases, leaving 5 bases not matched to a gene. Germline-derived CDR1 and CDR2 are SEHNR and FQNEAQ (reference sequence). The CDR3 spans 13 residues. The CDR3 here is CASTGTSRNEQFF. CDR3 DNA: TGTGCCAGCACCGGGACTAGCAGGAATGAGCAGTTCTTC.

The chain combines TRBV6-6 with TRBJ1-5; D perhaps matches TRBD1 (6 bases). The length of the CDR3 is 13 residues. V lost 6 bases, J lost 9 bases, and 15 bases lay in between. Germline V gene sequence: CDR1 MNHNY, CDR2 SVGAGI (reference sequence). CDR3: CASRTGDHWPQHF. The CDR3 DNA sequence: TGTGCCAGCAGGACAGGTGATCATTGGCCCCAGCATTTT.

J is TRBJ2-7 and V is TRBV4-1; maybe TRBD1 (5 bases). This CDR3 spans 18 amino acids. The V end was cut by 4 bases, the J end by 0 bases, with 22 bases between. The V gene's germline CDR1 is MGHRA and CDR2 YSYEKL. CDR3 sequence reads: CASSLGFSDSASSYEQYF. The CDR3 nucleotides read TGCGCCAGCAGCCTGGGGTTCTCCGACAGTGCCAGCTCCTACGAGCAGTACTTC.

As for this clone: The sample holds other DNA sequences that translate to the same CDR3. The J gene is TRBJ2-3, the V gene TRBV18; D call uncertain. There are 13 residues in the CDR3. Trimming stripped 5 bases from V and 0 bases from J, with 6 bases between. From germline, CDR1 is KGHSH and CDR2 LQKENI. CDR3 residues: CASSSTSTDTQYF. The CDR3, as DNA: TGTGCCAGCTCATCTACCAGCACAGATACGCAGTATTTT.

This chain connects TRBV6-6 to TRBJ2-1; 7 nucleotides align to TRBD2. Unmatched junction bases numbered 7, after V lost 4 bases and J lost 7 bases. CDR1 and CDR2 from the germline V gene are MNHNY and SVGAGI (reference sequence). This CDR3 has 14 amino acids. DNA for the CDR3: TGTGCCAGCAGTTTTGGGACTATCTTAAATGAGCAGTTCTTC. Protein: CASSFGTILNEQFF.

As DNA, the CDR3 is TGTGCCAGCAGTTCGACGGAGCGGGAGGACTACGAGCAGTACTTC. Its translation is CASSSTEREDYEQYF. The gene calls are TRBV6-8 and TRBJ2-7, with 9 bases matching TRBD2. The germline V gene has CDR1 MNHGY and CDR2 SAAAGT. The V and J ends lost 4 bases and 3 bases, in that order; junction bases with no gene match: 7. The CDR3 is 15 residues long.

The chain links TRBV4-1 to TRBJ2-1; 12 bases align to TRBD1. The CDR3 contains 15 residues. The V segment lost 0 bases and the J segment 12 bases; nucleotides outside the gene matches: 6. Germline CDR1 reads MGHRA; CDR2 reads YSYEKL. The CDR3 DNA follows: TGCGCCAGCAGCCAAGATGGAGGGGACAGGGGGCTGCAGTTCTTC. It codes for CASSQDGGDRGLQFF.

This chain links TRBV10-3 with TRBJ2-1, with D unclear. This CDR3 region has 12 residues. Germline CDR1 reads ENHRY; CDR2 reads SYGVKD. V was trimmed by 4 bases and J by 6 bases, leaving 7 bases between them. This CDR3 reads CAISVTGNEQFF. Written as DNA, the CDR3 is TGTGCCATCAGTGTAACTGGCAATGAGCAGTTCTTC.

This clone was recorded a few times. The chain couples TRBV7-2 to TRBJ2-5; D gene ambiguous. The CDR3 runs 13 residues. Germline CDR1 SGHTA, CDR2 FQGNSA. Trimming took 3 bases from V and 4 from J, leaving 9 bases between them. The CDR3: CASSFGSTETQYF. For the CDR3, the DNA is TGTGCCAGCAGCTTTGGTTCTACAGAGACCCAGTACTTC.

The chain is built from TRBV7-9 and TRBJ2-7; 12 positions agree with TRBD1. V trimming: 0 bases; J trimming: 5 bases; junction bases outside the gene matches: 11. From germline, CDR1 is SEHNR and CDR2 FQNEAQ (reference sequence). The CDR3 consists of 18 residues. This CDR3 is CASSLARGTGGPSNEQYF. The CDR3 bases are TGTGCCAGCAGCTTAGCGCGGGGGACAGGGGGCCCCTCTAACGAGCAGTACTTC.

The CDR3 nucleotides read TGTGCCAGCAGCTTAGGGAGGAACCGAGTGGATGAAAAACTGTTTTTT. Translation: CASSLGRNRVDEKLFF. The chain couples TRBV7-6 to TRBJ1-4; D uncertain. The CDR3 spans 16 residues. Germline V CDR1 and CDR2: SGHVS, FNYEAQ. V shed 1 base and J shed 6 bases, with 15 bases lying between them.

CDR3 sequence (DNA): TGTGCCTGGAAGGTGGGCAGGGGAACAGATACGCAGTATTTT. It encodes CAWKVGRGTDTQYF. This chain uses TRBV30 with TRBJ2-3; perhaps TRBD1 as D (6 bases). V was shortened by 4 bases and J by 3 bases, with 14 bases between the two germline ends. The germline V gene has CDR1 GTSNPN and CDR2 SVGIG (reference sequence). The CDR3 length is 14 residues.

This clone has a single count. V gene TRBV28 combines with J gene TRBJ2-7, with 7 bases identical to TRBD1. The germline CDR1 and CDR2 sequences are MDHEN and SYDVKM. V was clipped by 7 bases and J by 0 bases; unmatched bases: 9. CDR3 length: 15 residues. Here the CDR3 reads CASNPRGGGSYEQYF. The CDR3 nucleotides are TGTGCCAGCAATCCCCGAGGGGGCGGCTCCTACGAGCAGTACTTC.

The chain employs TRBV7-7 and TRBJ1-2, with 7 bases lining up with TRBD1. The CDR3 has 13 residues. The germline V gene encodes CDR1 SSHAT and CDR2 FNYEAQ (reference sequence). V trimming: 10 bases; J trimming: 7 bases; junction bases outside the gene matches: 12. CDR3 amino acids: CAIRTGSLSGYTF. CDR3 nucleotide sequence: TGTGCCATCCGGACAGGATCCTTATCTGGCTACACCTTC.

The gene calls are TRBV7-2 and TRBJ2-7, with 7 bases fitting TRBD1. The CDR3 runs to 14 residues. V trimming: 7 bases; J trimming: 2 bases; junction bases outside the gene matches: 8. The germline gives CDR1 SGHTA, CDR2 FQGNSA. This chain's CDR3 is CASTFDRATYEQYF. The CDR3 DNA reads TGTGCCAGCACCTTCGACAGGGCCACCTACGAGCAGTACTTC.

The V and J genes are TRBV6-5 and TRBJ1-4, with D possibly TRBD1 on 6 matching bases. Germline lookup yields CDR1 MNHEY and CDR2 SVGAGI. This CDR3 comprises 15 residues. The V gene lost 8 bases and the J gene lost 5 bases, with 18 bases spanning the gap. The CDR3 nucleotides read TGTGCCAGCGCTGACGGAGGTGACAGGAATGAAAAACTGTTTTTT. Amino acids: CASADGGDRNEKLFF.

For this clone: Likely a read error: the CDR3 ends without its conserved phenylalanine or tryptophan. The DNA is omitted, as the CDR3 cannot be located on it reliably, and the CDR3 follows TCRdb's listing. The rearrangement links TRBV6-4 to TRBJ2-7; the listed D gene, TRBD2, was not tested against the DNA. 15 amino acids form the CDR3, both terminal residues included. Germline lookup yields CDR1 MRHNA and CDR2 SNTAGT. CDR3 in amino acids: CASSVWRQTSGSGSL.

CDR3 region: CASGGGGGTIPEAFF. The CDR3 DNA reads TGTGCCAGCGGGGGCGGGGGGGGCACGATTCCTGAAGCTTTCTTT. This sequence joins TRBV5-4 and TRBJ1-1, with a weak D call TRBD1 (6 bases). Deletions cut 7 bases from V and 6 bases from J, with 22 bases between. Looked up from germline, CDR1 is SGHNT and CDR2 is YYREEE (reference sequence). This CDR3 is built from 15 residues.

V and J are TRBV27 and TRBJ1-2; D gene ambiguous. The V gene lost 6 bases and the J gene lost 2 bases, with 10 bases spanning the gap. The germline CDR1 and CDR2 sequences are MNHEY and SMNVEV (reference sequence). The CDR3 has 13 amino acids. CDR3 residues: CASRPGGNYGYTF. DNA of the CDR3: TGTGCCAGCAGGCCGGGAGGGAACTATGGCTACACCTTC.

CDR3 sequence: CASRPPSGGYTF. For the CDR3, the DNA is TGTGCCAGCAGGCCACCCTCCGGGGGCTACACCTTC. The chain carries TRBV6-1 and TRBJ1-2; no definite D call. The V and J ends lost 6 bases and 8 bases respectively, with 13 bases between them. The germline CDR1 and CDR2 sequences are MNHNS and SASEGT. The CDR3 extends over 12 amino acids.

This chain connects TRBV5-1 to TRBJ1-5, with D possibly matching TRBD1 (5 bases). V lost 4 bases and J 6 bases, leaving 17 bases between the germline ends. The CDR3 sequence is 15 residues long. CDR1 and CDR2 (germline): SGHRS, YFSETQ. The CDR3 coding sequence is TGCGCCAGCAGCGTGAGTGGGGCGGGAGGTCAGCCCCAGCATTTT. The encoded protein is CASSVSGAGGQPQHF.

V usage is TRBV7-9 and J usage is TRBJ2-2, with D perhaps TRBD2 (5 bases). Trimming left V 4 bases short and J 4 bases short, with 13 bases between. The CDR3 consists of 15 residues. CDR1 and CDR2 (germline): SEHNR, FQNEAQ (reference sequence). The CDR3 sequence is CASSSRGPSTGELFF. CDR3 DNA: TGTGCCAGCAGCTCCCGAGGGCCGAGCACCGGGGAGCTGTTTTTT.

The rearrangement uses TRBV29-1 and TRBJ2-5, with 8 nucleotides matching TRBD2. The V and J ends lost 6 bases and 3 bases, in that order; junction bases with no gene match: 9. Germline V gives CDR1 SQVTM, CDR2 ANQGSEA. The CDR3 is made up of 14 amino acids. CDR3 loop: CSVGSAGGEETQYF. CDR3 bases: TGCAGCGTAGGGAGTGCGGGGGGCGAAGAGACCCAGTACTTC.

The count of this clone is one. The chain couples TRBV5-1 to TRBJ2-2, with 8 bases lining up with TRBD1. This CDR3 spans 17 amino acids. V shed 1 base, J shed 9 bases, and the junction held 14 bases outside the gene matches. Germline values: CDR1 SGHRS, CDR2 YFSETQ. CDR3 nucleotide sequence: TGCGCCAGCAGCTTGACCGGGACAGGAGGAGGCCAGAGGGAGCTGTTTTTT. Amino acid sequence: CASSLTGTGGGQRELFF.

The chain has TRBV7-2 and TRBJ2-2; D gene ambiguous. Germline assignment: CDR1 SGHTA and CDR2 FQGNSA. V gave up 5 bases and J gave up 1 base, with 8 bases separating them. The CDR3 is 14 amino acids. CDR3 nucleotide sequence: TGTGCCAGCAGCCCCCACAAGAACACCGGGGAGCTGTTTTTT. This translates into CASSPHKNTGELFF.

This rearrangement joins TRBV27 to TRBJ2-5, with 9 bases aligning to TRBD1. This CDR3 is 14 amino acids long. V was clipped by 6 bases and J by 7 bases; unmatched bases: 9. In germline, CDR1 is MNHEY, CDR2 SMNVEV (reference sequence). CDR3 sequence (DNA): TGTGCCAGCAGATTCCGGGACAGGGAGGGGACCCAGTACTTC. Translation: CASRFRDREGTQYF.